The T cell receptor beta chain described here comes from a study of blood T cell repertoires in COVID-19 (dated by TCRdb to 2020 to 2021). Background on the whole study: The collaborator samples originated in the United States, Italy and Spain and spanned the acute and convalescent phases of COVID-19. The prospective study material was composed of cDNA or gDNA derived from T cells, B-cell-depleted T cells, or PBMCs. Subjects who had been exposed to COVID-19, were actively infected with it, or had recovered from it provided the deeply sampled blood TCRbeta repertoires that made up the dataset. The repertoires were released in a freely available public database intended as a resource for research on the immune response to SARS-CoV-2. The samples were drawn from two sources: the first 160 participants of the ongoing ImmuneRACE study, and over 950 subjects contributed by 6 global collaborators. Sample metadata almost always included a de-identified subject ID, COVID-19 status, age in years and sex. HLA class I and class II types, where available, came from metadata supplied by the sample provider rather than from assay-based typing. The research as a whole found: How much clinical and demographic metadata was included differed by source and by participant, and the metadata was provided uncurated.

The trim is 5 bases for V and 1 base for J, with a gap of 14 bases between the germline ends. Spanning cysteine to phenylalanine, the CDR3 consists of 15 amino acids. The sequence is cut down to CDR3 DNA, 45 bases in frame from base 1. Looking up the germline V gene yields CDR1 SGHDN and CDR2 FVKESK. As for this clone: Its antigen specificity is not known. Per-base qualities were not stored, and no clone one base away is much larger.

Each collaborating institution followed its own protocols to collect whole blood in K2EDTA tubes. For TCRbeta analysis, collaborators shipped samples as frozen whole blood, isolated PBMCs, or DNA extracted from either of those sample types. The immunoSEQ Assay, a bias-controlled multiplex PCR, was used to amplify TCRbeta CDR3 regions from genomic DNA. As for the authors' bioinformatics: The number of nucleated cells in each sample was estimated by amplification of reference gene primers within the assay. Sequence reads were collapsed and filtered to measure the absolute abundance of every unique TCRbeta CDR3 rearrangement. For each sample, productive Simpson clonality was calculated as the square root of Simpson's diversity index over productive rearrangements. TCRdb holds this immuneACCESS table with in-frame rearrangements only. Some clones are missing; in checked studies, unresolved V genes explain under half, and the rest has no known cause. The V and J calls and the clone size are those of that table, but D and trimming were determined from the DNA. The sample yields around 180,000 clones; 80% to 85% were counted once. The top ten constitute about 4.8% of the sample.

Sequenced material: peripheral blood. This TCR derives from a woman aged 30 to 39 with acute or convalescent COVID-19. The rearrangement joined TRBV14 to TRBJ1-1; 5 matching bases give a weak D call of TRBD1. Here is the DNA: TGTGCCAGCAGCATTCGGACGGGGGGGAACACTGAAGCTTTCTTT. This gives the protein CASSIRTGGNTEAFF.